This TCR beta chain originates from a study of blood T cell repertoires in COVID-19. Study details: PBMCs, B-cell-depleted T cells, or T cells provided the cDNA or gDNA that made up the material.

V was clipped by 5 bases and J by 5 bases; unmatched bases: 4. The CDR3 is 14 amino acids. The germline V gene has CDR1 ENHRY and CDR2 SYGVKD. Under the authors' procedure: Estimation of nucleated cell counts was performed using reference gene primer amplification. Here immunoSEQ multiplex PCR was the method, and the copy in TCRdb shows in-frame clones only, minus some. V and J calls and clone size are copied from that table; D and trimming were computed from the DNA. The repertoire holds 300,000 or so clones, more than 80% seen once, with under 6.5% in the top ten. This TCR came from a man aged 18 to 29 who had recovered from COVID-19. The chain has TRBV10-3 and TRBJ2-4; 9 bases line up with TRBD1. Sequences were obtained from peripheral blood. CDR3 region: CAISPTGGENIQYF. In DNA form, the CDR3 reads TGTGCCATCAGTCCCACAGGGGGCGAAAACATTCAGTACTTC.